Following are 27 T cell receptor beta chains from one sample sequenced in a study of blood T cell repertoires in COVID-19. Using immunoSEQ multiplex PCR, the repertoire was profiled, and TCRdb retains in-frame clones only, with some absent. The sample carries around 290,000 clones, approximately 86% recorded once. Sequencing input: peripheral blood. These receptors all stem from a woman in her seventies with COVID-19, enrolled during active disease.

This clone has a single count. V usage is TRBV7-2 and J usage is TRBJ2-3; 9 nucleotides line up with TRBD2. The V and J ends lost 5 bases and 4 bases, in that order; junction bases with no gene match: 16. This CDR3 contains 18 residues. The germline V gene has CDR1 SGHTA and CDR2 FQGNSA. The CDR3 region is CASSIHQRGVRAADTQYF. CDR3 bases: TGTGCCAGCAGCATCCATCAGCGGGGGGTGAGGGCTGCAGATACGCAGTATTTT.

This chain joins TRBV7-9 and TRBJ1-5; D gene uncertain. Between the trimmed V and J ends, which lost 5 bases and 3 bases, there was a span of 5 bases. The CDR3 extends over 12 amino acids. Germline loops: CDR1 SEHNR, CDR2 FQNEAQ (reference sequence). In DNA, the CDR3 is TGTGCCAGCAGCCTAAACAATCAGCCCCAGCATTTT. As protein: CASSLNNQPQHF.

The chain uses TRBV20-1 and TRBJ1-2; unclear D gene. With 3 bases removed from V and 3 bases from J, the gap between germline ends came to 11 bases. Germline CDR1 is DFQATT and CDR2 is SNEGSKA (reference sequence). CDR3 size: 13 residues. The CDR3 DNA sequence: TGCAGTGCTAGTGGGCAGAACCACTATGGCTACACCTTC. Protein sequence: CSASGQNHYGYTF.

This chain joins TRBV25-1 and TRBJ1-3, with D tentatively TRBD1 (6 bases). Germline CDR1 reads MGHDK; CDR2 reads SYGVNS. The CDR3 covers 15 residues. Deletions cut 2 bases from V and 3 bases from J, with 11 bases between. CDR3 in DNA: TGTGCCAGCAGTGAAGGGGGCGCGGATGGAAACACCATATATTTT. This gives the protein CASSEGGADGNTIYF.

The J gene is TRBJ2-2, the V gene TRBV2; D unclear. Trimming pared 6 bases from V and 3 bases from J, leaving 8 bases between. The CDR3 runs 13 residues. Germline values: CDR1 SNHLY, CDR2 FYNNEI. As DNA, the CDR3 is TGTGCCAGCAGGGTTACGGACACCGGGGAGCTGTTTTTT. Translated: CASRVTDTGELFF.

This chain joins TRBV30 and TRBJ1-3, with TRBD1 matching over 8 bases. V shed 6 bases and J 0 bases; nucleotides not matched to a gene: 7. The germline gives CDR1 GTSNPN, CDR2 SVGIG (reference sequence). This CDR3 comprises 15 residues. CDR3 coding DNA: TGTGCCTGCCACAGGGGGGCATCCTCTGGAAACACCATATATTTT. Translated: CACHRGASSGNTIYF.

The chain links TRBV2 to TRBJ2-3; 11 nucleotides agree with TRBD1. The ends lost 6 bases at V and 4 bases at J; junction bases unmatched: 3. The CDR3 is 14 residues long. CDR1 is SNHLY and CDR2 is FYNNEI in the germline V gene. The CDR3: CASSGQGAADTQYF. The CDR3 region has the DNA TGTGCCAGCAGCGGACAGGGGGCAGCAGATACGCAGTATTTT.

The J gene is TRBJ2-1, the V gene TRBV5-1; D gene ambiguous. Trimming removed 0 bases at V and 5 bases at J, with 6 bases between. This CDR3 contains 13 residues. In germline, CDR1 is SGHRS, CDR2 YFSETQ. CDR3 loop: CASSLGLNNEQFF. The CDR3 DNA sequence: TGCGCCAGCAGCTTGGGACTTAACAATGAGCAGTTCTTC.

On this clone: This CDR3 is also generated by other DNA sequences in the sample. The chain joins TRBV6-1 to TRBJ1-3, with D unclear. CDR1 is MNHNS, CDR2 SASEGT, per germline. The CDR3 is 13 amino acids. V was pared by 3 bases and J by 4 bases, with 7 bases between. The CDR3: CASSEARGNTIYF. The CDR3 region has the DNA TGTGCCAGCAGTGAGGCGAGGGGAAACACCATATATTTT.

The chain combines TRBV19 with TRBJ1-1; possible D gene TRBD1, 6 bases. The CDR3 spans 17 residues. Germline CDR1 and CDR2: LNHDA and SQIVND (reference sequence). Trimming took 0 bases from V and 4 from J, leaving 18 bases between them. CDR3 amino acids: CASSIEARGGRGTEAFF. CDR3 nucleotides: TGTGCCAGTAGTATAGAGGCCAGGGGAGGGCGGGGCACTGAAGCTTTCTTT.

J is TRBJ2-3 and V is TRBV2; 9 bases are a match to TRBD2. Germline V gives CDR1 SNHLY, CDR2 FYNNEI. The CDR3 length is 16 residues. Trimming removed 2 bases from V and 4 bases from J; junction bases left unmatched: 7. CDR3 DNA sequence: TGTGCCAGCAGTGAACAGCGGGGGGTACTAGCAGATACGCAGTATTTT. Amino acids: CASSEQRGVLADTQYF.

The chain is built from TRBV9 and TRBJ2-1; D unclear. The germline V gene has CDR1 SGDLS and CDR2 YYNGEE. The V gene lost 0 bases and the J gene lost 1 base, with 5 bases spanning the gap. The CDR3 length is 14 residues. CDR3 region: CASSVADSYNEQFF. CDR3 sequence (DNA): TGTGCCAGCAGCGTAGCAGATTCCTACAATGAGCAGTTCTTC. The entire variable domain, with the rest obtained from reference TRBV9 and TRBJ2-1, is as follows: DSGVTQTPKHLITATGQRVTLRCSPRSGDLSVYWYQQSLDQGLQFLIQYYNGEERAKGNILERFSAQQFPDLHSELNLSSLELGDSALYFCASSVADSYNEQFFGPGTRLTVL.

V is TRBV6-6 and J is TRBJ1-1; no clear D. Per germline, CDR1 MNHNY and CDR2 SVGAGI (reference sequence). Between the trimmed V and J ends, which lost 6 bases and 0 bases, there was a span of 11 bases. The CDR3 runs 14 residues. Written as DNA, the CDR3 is TGTGCCAGCAGCCCCTCAGTTATGAACACTGAAGCTTTCTTT. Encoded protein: CASSPSVMNTEAFF.

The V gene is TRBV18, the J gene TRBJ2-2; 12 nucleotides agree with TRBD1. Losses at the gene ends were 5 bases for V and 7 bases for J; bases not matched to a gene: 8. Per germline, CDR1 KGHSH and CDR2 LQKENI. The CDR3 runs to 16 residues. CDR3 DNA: TGTGCCAGCTCATCGACCGGGACAGGGGGCAGCGGGGAGCTGTTTTTT. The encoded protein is CASSSTGTGGSGELFF.

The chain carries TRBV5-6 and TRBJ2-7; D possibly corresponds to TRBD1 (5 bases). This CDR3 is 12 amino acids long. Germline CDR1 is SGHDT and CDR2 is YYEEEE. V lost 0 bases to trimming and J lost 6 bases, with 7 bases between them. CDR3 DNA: TGTGCCAGCAGCTTGGGGACAACCGAGCAGTACTTC. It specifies CASSLGTTEQYF.

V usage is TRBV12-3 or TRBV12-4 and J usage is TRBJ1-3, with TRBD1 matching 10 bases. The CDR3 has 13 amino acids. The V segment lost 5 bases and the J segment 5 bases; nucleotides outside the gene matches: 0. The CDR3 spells CASSDRGRNTIYF. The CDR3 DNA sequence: TGTGCCAGCAGTGACAGGGGGCGAAACACCATATATTTT.

The CDR3 spells CASSQSGQGMHTEAFF. The CDR3 bases are TGTGCCAGCAGCCAGTCGGGACAGGGCATGCACACTGAAGCTTTCTTT. The chain recombines TRBV3-1 (or the pseudogene TRBV3-2) with TRBJ1-1, with 9 bases fitting TRBD1. Germline V gene sequence: CDR1 LGHDT, CDR2 YNNKEL (reference sequence). The ends lost 3 bases at V and 3 bases at J; junction bases unmatched: 8. The CDR3 consists of 16 residues.

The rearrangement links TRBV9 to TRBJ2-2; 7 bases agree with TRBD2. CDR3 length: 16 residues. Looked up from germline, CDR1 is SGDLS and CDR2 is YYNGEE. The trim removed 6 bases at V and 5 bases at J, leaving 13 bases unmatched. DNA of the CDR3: TGTGCCAGCAATGGGAAGAGGGAGGGTTTAACCGGGGAGCTGTTTTTT. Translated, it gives CASNGKREGLTGELFF.

This CDR3 reads CASSRGLEAGLHGYTF. The CDR3 nucleotides are TGTGCCAGCAGTAGGGGGTTGGAGGCAGGGTTGCACGGCTACACCTTC. The chain combines TRBV2 with TRBJ1-2; tentative D call: TRBD1 (6 bases). CDR3 length: 16 amino acids. CDR1 is SNHLY, CDR2 FYNNEI, per germline. V was clipped by 5 bases and J by 8 bases, with 24 bases between them. Full variable domain (outside the CDR3, taken from reference TRBV2 and TRBJ1-2): EPEVTQTPSHQVTQMGQEVILRCVPISNHLYFYWYRQILGQKVEFLVSFYNNEISEKSEIFDDQFSVERPDGSNFTLKIRSTKLEDSAMYFCASSRGLEAGLHGYTFGSGTRLTVV.

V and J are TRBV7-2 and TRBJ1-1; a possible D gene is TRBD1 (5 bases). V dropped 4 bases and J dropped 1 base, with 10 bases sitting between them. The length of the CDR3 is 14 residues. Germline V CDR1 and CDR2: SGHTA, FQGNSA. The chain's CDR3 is CASSSDGGNTEAFF. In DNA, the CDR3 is TGTGCCAGCAGCTCGGACGGGGGGAACACTGAAGCTTTCTTT.

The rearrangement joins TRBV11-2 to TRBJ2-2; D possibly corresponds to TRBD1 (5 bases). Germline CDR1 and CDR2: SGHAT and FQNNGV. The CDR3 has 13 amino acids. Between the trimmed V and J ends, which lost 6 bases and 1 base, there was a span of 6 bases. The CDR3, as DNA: TGTGCCAGCAGAGGGGTGAACACCGGGGAGCTGTTTTTT. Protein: CASRGVNTGELFF.

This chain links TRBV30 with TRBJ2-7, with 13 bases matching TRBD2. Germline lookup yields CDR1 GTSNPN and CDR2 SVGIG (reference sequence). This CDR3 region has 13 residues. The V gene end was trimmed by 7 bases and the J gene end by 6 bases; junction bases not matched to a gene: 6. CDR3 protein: CALGLAGNVEQYF. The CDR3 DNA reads TGTGCCTTGGGACTAGCGGGGAACGTCGAGCAGTACTTC.

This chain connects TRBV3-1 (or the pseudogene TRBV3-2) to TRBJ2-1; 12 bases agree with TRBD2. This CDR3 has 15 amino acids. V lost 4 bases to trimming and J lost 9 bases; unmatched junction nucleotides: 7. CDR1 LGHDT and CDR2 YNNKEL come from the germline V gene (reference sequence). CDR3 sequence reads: CASSPSGGAISEQFF. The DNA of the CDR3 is TGTGCCAGCAGCCCTAGCGGGGGGGCGATATCTGAGCAGTTCTTC.

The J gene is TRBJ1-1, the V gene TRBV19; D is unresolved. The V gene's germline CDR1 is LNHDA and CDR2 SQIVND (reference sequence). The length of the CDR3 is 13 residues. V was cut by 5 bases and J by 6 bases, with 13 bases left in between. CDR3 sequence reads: CASSQTINPEAFF. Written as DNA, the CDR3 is TGTGCCAGTAGTCAGACAATTAACCCTGAAGCTTTCTTT.

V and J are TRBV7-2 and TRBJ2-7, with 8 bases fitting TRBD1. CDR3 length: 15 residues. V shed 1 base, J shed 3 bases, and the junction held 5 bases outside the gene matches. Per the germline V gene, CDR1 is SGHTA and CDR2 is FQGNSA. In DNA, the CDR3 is TGTGCCAGCAGCTTAGGGGACAGGCTATACTACGAGCAGTACTTC. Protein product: CASSLGDRLYYEQYF.

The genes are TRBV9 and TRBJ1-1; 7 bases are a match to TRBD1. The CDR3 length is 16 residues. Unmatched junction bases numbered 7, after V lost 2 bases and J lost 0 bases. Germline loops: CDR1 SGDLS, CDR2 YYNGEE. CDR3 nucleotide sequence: TGTGCCAGCAGCGTTGGAGCCGGGACAGTGAACACTGAAGCTTTCTTT. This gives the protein CASSVGAGTVNTEAFF. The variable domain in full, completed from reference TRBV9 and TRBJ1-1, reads DSGVTQTPKHLITATGQRVTLRCSPRSGDLSVYWYQQSLDQGLQFLIQYYNGEERAKGNILERFSAQQFPDLHSELNLSSLELGDSALYFCASSVGAGTVNTEAFFGQGTRLTVV.

The CDR3 DNA sequence: TGTGCCAGCAGTGAAACTGGGGCAGTGCGCTATGGCTACACCTTC. It is translated as CASSETGAVRYGYTF. This chain uses TRBV6-1 with TRBJ1-2; the D gene is possibly TRBD1 (5 bases). This CDR3 has 15 residues. V lost 2 bases and J 4 bases, leaving 14 bases between the germline ends. The V gene's germline CDR1 is MNHNS and CDR2 SASEGT.